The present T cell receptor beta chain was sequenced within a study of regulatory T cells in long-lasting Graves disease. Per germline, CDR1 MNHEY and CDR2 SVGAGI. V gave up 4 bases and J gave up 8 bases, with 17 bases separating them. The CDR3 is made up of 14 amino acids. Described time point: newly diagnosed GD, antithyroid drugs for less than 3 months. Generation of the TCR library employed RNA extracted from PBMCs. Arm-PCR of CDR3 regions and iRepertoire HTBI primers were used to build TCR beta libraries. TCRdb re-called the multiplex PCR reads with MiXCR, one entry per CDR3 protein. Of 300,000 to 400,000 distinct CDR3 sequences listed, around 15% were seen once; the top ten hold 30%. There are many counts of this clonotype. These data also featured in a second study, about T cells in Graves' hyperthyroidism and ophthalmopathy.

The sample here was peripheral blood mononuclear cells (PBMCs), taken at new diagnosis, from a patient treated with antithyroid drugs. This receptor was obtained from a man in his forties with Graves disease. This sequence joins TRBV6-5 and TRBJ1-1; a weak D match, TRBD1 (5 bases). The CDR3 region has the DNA TGTGCCAGCAGTTCCCCGAGTCTCCAGGGAGAAGCTTTCTTT. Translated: CASSSPSLQGEAFF.